This T cell receptor (beta chain) was sequenced during a study of blood T cells in healthy people across ages. Trimming shortened V by 5 bases and J by 1 base, and 11 bases separated the two germline ends. This CDR3 comprises 14 residues. From germline, CDR1 is SEHNR and CDR2 FQNEAQ (reference sequence). The use of a sample-barcoded 5' primer and a J-beta primer mix characterized a second PCR of roughly 6 to 11 cycles. TCRdb re-analysed the 5' RACE reads in MiXCR, keeping a single row per CDR3 protein. There are about 1.4 million distinct CDR3 sequences in the sample; approximately 60% occur only once, and more than 6% lies in the top ten. PBMCs, at least 7 million per sample, were isolated.

The sequenced material came from blood. The chain joins TRBV7-9 to TRBJ2-5; perhaps TRBD1 as D (6 bases). This clonotype originated in a man aged 18 to 30 in good health. The CDR3 bases are TGTGCCAGCAGCCCCACGGACAGCCAAGAGACCCAGTACTTC. It specifies CASSPTDSQETQYF.